The present entry profiles one T cell receptor (beta chain) with its context. This CDR3 contains 14 residues. Germline V lookup: CDR1 SNHLY, CDR2 FYNNEI. Trimming took off 4 bases at V and 0 bases at J, with 7 bases between the two ends. In the authors' methods: It was from reference gene primer amplification that nucleated cell counts were estimated. Clones were sequenced by immunoSEQ multiplex PCR, and TCRdb holds only the in-frame ones, with some missing. V and J calls and clone size are copied from that table; D and trimming were computed from the DNA. The sample has some 29,000 clones, roughly three quarters seen once; the top ten hold 35% to 55%. This sample stems from a study of blood T cell repertoires in COVID-19. The wider study: Acute and convalescent COVID-19 specimens originated in the United States, Italy and Spain.

This chain links TRBV2 with TRBJ1-3; a possible D gene is TRBD1 (5 bases). The specimen sequenced was peripheral blood. The clonotype comes from a woman in her 70s with acute or convalescent COVID-19. CDR3 loop: CASSGQISGNTIYF. The CDR3 DNA sequence: TGTGCCAGCAGTGGACAGATCTCTGGAAACACCATATATTTT.